This T cell receptor beta chain appears in the sequencing data of a study of cytomegalovirus exposure and HLA in healthy donors. About the research overall: The use of the same platform for the 110 or so validation repertoires and the 600 to 800 first-cohort repertoires was reported by a later analysis.

Trimming stripped 1 base from V and 4 bases from J, with 5 bases between. The CDR3 covers 13 residues. Germline assignment: CDR1 SGHRS and CDR2 YFSETQ. This clone has a single count. This table comes from immunoSEQ multiplex PCR, and its TCRdb copy is limited to in-frame clones, with some not included. The sample consists of about 78,000 clones, 95% to 97% of them appearing once. Sequenced sample: PBMCs. The V gene is TRBV5-1, the J gene TRBJ2-2; D unresolved. The sequence came from a young man in good health and CMV-seropositive. DNA for the CDR3: TGCGCCAGCAGCTTGCTAGGCACCGGGGAGCTGTTTTTT. This codes for CASSLLGTGELFF.